This entry lists 29 T cell receptor beta chains sequenced from one sample in a study of blood T cell repertoires in COVID-19. Sequencing was performed with immunoSEQ multiplex PCR; in TCRdb, only in-frame clones are kept and a portion is missing. Of about half a million clones listed, 70% to 90% were seen once; the top ten hold approximately 2.9%. The sequenced material came from peripheral blood. These receptor sequences come from a human donor in a cohort sampled during active COVID-19.

V usage is TRBV6-2 or TRBV6-3 and J usage is TRBJ2-1; the D gene is possibly TRBD2 (7 bases). The germline gives CDR1 MNHEY, CDR2 SVGEGT. The CDR3 is made up of 18 amino acids. Trimming removed 4 bases at V and 0 bases at J, with 19 bases between. CDR3 DNA: TGTGCCAGCAGTTCTGTGCAGGGGCGGGGGAGCTCCTACAATGAGCAGTTCTTC. It is translated as CASSSVQGRGSSYNEQFF.

Details on this clone: Other DNA sequences in the sample encode the same CDR3. J is TRBJ2-1 and V is TRBV5-1; no firm D call. V was pared by 2 bases and J by 6 bases, with 3 bases between. The CDR3 covers 11 residues. Germline loops: CDR1 SGHRS, CDR2 YFSETQ. The CDR3 region is CASSFINEQFF. The CDR3 region has the DNA TGCGCCAGCAGCTTCATCAATGAGCAGTTCTTC.

The chain carries TRBV29-1 and TRBJ1-1; 9 bases fit TRBD1. This CDR3 is 14 amino acids long. CDR1 and CDR2 from the germline V gene are SQVTM and ANQGSEA. V lost 4 bases, J lost 10 bases, and 13 bases stayed unmatched. DNA of the CDR3: TGCAGCGTTGGGAAAAGGACAGGGGACCCTGGAGCTTTCTTT. Translation: CSVGKRTGDPGAFF.

The chain couples TRBV19 to TRBJ1-5; D is uncertain. Trimming left V 7 bases short and J 0 bases short, with 13 bases between. Germline CDR1 LNHDA, CDR2 SQIVND (reference sequence). This CDR3 comprises 15 residues. DNA for the CDR3: TGTGCCAGTACCCCGTCACAGCATAGCAATCAGCCCCAGCATTTT. This gives the protein CASTPSQHSNQPQHF.

This sequence joins TRBV6-6 and TRBJ1-2; 9 bases line up with TRBD1. V shed 5 bases, J shed 7 bases, and the junction held 2 bases outside the gene matches. The CDR3 runs to 12 residues. Germline V lookup: CDR1 MNHNY, CDR2 SVGAGI (reference sequence). The CDR3 DNA reads TGTGCCAGCAGTACAGGGGGCGGTGGCTACACCTTC. Its protein product is CASSTGGGGYTF.

CDR3 DNA sequence: TGTGCCAGCAGTCCATATCAGGGGGACTACGAGCAGTACTTC. It specifies CASSPYQGDYEQYF. The J gene is TRBJ2-7, the V gene TRBV28, with 7 bases that match TRBD1. In germline, CDR1 is MDHEN, CDR2 SYDVKM. This CDR3 comprises 14 residues. V lost 5 bases, J lost 3 bases, and 7 bases stayed unmatched.

CDR3: CASSPQDTYTEAFF. The CDR3 coding sequence is TGTGCCAGCAGTCCTCAGGACACTTACACTGAAGCTTTCTTT. The V and J genes are TRBV6-5 and TRBJ1-1, with a weak D call TRBD1 (5 bases). Trimming left V 5 bases short and J 3 bases short, with 13 bases between. Germline V gene lookup returns CDR1 MNHEY and CDR2 SVGAGI. The CDR3 extends over 14 amino acids.

The chain couples TRBV6-2 or TRBV6-3 to TRBJ1-6; D remains unclear. Looked up from germline, CDR1 is MNHEY and CDR2 is SVGEGT. The V and J ends lost 2 bases and 10 bases respectively, with 12 bases between them. CDR3 length: 14 amino acids. The CDR3 loop reads CASSYLETGSPLHF. The CDR3, as DNA: TGTGCCAGCAGTTACCTAGAAACGGGGTCACCCCTCCACTTT.

The rearrangement joins TRBV7-2 to TRBJ1-1; D might be TRBD1 (6 bases). The germline V gene encodes CDR1 SGHTA and CDR2 FQGNSA. The CDR3 is 14 residues long. V was shortened by 4 bases and J by 5 bases, with 14 bases between the two germline ends. CDR3 bases: TGTGCCAGCAGCTCGATACAGGGTCCAACTGAAGCTTTCTTT. Protein sequence: CASSSIQGPTEAFF.

This chain links TRBV10-3 with TRBJ1-1, with 8 nucleotides matching TRBD1. The CDR3 runs 16 residues. The junction had 6 bases not matched to a gene; V was cut back by 2 bases and J by 1 base. The V gene's germline CDR1 is ENHRY and CDR2 SYGVKD. The CDR3 coding sequence is TGTGCCATCAGTGAGAACCCCGGGACAGGGAACACTGAAGCTTTCTTT. This encodes CAISENPGTGNTEAFF.

This clone came up once. This sequence joins TRBV7-9 and TRBJ2-2; 13 bases match TRBD2. The ends lost 5 bases at V and 5 bases at J; junction bases unmatched: 14. The CDR3 has 19 amino acids. The germline V gene has CDR1 SEHNR and CDR2 FQNEAQ (reference sequence). The CDR3 bases are TGTGCCAGCAGCCAACTTGAAGGACTAGCGGGAGAGAGGACCGGGGAGCTGTTTTTT. Residues: CASSQLEGLAGERTGELFF.

The chain uses TRBV28 and TRBJ2-2; 15 bases align to TRBD2. Germline V CDR1 and CDR2: MDHEN, SYDVKM. The J segment lost 6 bases and the V segment lost 5 bases, leaving 10 bases of the junction unmatched. CDR3 length: 18 amino acids. CDR3 loop: CASSMAGLAGGPPGELFF. The CDR3 DNA follows: TGTGCCAGCAGTATGGCCGGACTAGCGGGAGGGCCGCCCGGGGAGCTGTTTTTT.

V usage is TRBV5-1 and J usage is TRBJ2-2; 7 bases align to TRBD1. There are 14 residues in the CDR3. J was trimmed by 7 bases and V by 4 bases; bases with no gene match: 7. Germline V gene lookup returns CDR1 SGHRS and CDR2 YFSETQ. Here the CDR3 reads CASSPTGAGGELFF. The CDR3 DNA reads TGCGCCAGCAGCCCTACAGGGGCGGGCGGGGAGCTGTTTTTT.

The genes are TRBV7-2 and TRBJ2-1; tentative D call: TRBD1 (6 bases). Germline values: CDR1 SGHTA, CDR2 FQGNSA. V lost 0 bases and J 3 bases, leaving 9 bases between the germline ends. This CDR3 spans 15 amino acids. The CDR3: CASSLAARGYNEQFF. CDR3 DNA sequence: TGTGCCAGCAGCTTAGCAGCCAGGGGCTACAATGAGCAGTTCTTC.

This chain uses TRBV7-8 with TRBJ2-3; possibly TRBD1 for D (6 bases). Germline CDR1 is SGHVS and CDR2 is FQNEAQ. The V end lost 5 bases, the J end lost 6 bases, and 12 bases lay between the germline ends. The CDR3 spans 13 residues. The CDR3 spells CASSRQVSDTQYF. DNA of the CDR3: TGTGCCAGCAGCCGACAGGTCAGCGATACGCAGTATTTT.

The chain uses TRBV6-1 and TRBJ1-1; perhaps TRBD1 as D (5 bases). Trimming removed 0 bases from V and 0 bases from J, with 11 bases in between. Looked up from germline, CDR1 is MNHNS and CDR2 is SASEGT. CDR3 length equals 16 residues. The CDR3 sequence: CASSEARGRLNTEAFF. The CDR3 DNA follows: TGTGCCAGCAGTGAAGCGCGGGGCAGGCTGAACACTGAAGCTTTCTTT.

This chain uses TRBV6-1 with TRBJ2-7; D is unclear. The CDR3 covers 14 residues. Germline V lookup: CDR1 MNHNS, CDR2 SASEGT. V lost 0 bases to trimming and J lost 4 bases, with 10 bases between them. The chain's CDR3 is CASSEARISYEQYF. DNA for the CDR3: TGTGCCAGCAGTGAAGCGCGGATCTCTTACGAGCAGTACTTC.

This clone was counted once. The chain recombines TRBV4-3 with TRBJ2-1, with D possibly matching TRBD1 (6 bases). Per germline, CDR1 LGHNA and CDR2 YSLEER. Trimming stripped 2 bases from V and 8 bases from J, with 13 bases between. The CDR3 spans 14 residues. The CDR3, as DNA: TGCGCCAGCAGCCAAAACACAGGGATCGATGAGCAGTTCTTC. Its translation is CASSQNTGIDEQFF.

This chain connects TRBV11-3 to TRBJ2-7, with 12 bases aligning to TRBD1. Unmatched junction bases numbered 16, after V lost 5 bases and J lost 5 bases. The CDR3 is 18 residues long. CDR1 and CDR2 from the germline V gene are SGHNT and YENEEA. Here the CDR3 reads CASSPGTGGWWREDEQYF. The DNA for the CDR3 is TGTGCCAGCAGCCCCGGGACAGGGGGCTGGTGGCGGGAGGACGAGCAGTACTTC.

V is TRBV2 and J is TRBJ2-5; 10 bases agree with TRBD2. Trimming cost V 7 bases and J 5 bases; bases outside gene matches: 13. Germline values: CDR1 SNHLY, CDR2 FYNNEI. This CDR3 is built from 16 residues. The CDR3 reads CASKGGGRLAGETQYF. Written as DNA, the CDR3 is TGTGCCAGCAAAGGGGGCGGGAGACTAGCGGGTGAGACCCAGTACTTC.

This sequence joins TRBV7-2 and TRBJ1-3, with a possible D match to TRBD1 (5 bases). Germline V lookup: CDR1 SGHTA, CDR2 FQGNSA. V lost 1 base and J lost 2, with 6 bases in between. The CDR3 is 14 amino acids. The CDR3 sequence: CASSLGQTGNTIYF. CDR3 nucleotides: TGTGCCAGCAGCTTAGGACAGACTGGAAACACCATATATTTT.

The V call is TRBV3-1 (or the pseudogene TRBV3-2), the J call TRBJ2-3, with 10 positions matching TRBD2. J lost 4 bases, V lost 4 bases, and 11 bases had no gene match. There are 17 residues in the CDR3. Germline CDR1 is LGHDT and CDR2 is YNNKEL (reference sequence). As DNA, the CDR3 is TGTGCCAGCAGCCTTTTAACAGCGGGAGGGCCCCCAGATACGCAGTATTTT. Protein sequence: CASSLLTAGGPPDTQYF.

This clone was seen once. V and J are TRBV5-6 and TRBJ2-2; D possibly corresponds to TRBD1 (6 bases). Trimming took 4 bases from V and 4 from J, leaving 11 bases between them. The germline V gene has CDR1 SGHDT and CDR2 YYEEEE. The length of the CDR3 is 14 residues. The CDR3 DNA is TGTGCCAGCAGCACGCAAGGGGGCACCGGGGAGCTGTTTTTT. It yields the protein CASSTQGGTGELFF. The full variable domain, rest sourced from reference TRBV5-6 and TRBJ2-2, is DAGVTQSPTHLIKTRGQQVTLRCSPKSGHDTVSWYQQALGQGPQFIFQYYEEEERQRGNFPDRFSGHQFPNYSSELNVNALLLGDSALYLCASSTQGGTGELFFGEGSRLTVL.

The rearrangement uses TRBV18 and TRBJ2-7; TRBD1 aligns across 8 bases. The CDR3 extends over 13 amino acids. The junction had 6 bases not matched to a gene; V was cut back by 4 bases and J by 7 bases. Germline assignment: CDR1 KGHSH and CDR2 LQKENI. The CDR3 DNA sequence: TGTGCCAGCTCACTTCGACAGGGGATTGAGCAGTACTTC. Protein sequence: CASSLRQGIEQYF.

A word on this clone: Its ends do not fully match the called genes, so a read error is possible. The same CDR3 arises from other DNA sequences in this sample as well. This chain connects TRBV30 to TRBJ1-5; 10 nucleotides agree with TRBD1. The CDR3 totals 14 residues. Per germline, CDR1 GTSNPN and CDR2 SVGIG (reference sequence). The CDR3 nucleotides read TGTGCCTGGAGTCCGACAGGGGGCAACCAGCCCCAGCATTTT. This codes for CAWSPTGGNQPQHF.

V is TRBV30 and J is TRBJ2-7, with D possibly TRBD1 on 6 matching bases. Germline values: CDR1 GTSNPN, CDR2 SVGIG (reference sequence). This CDR3 comprises 13 residues. The germline V and J ends were trimmed by 3 bases and 3 bases, with 12 bases remaining between them. Written as DNA, the CDR3 is TGTGCCTGGAGCGGGACAACTCACTACGAGCAGTACTTC. This gives the protein CAWSGTTHYEQYF.

The chain has TRBV19 and TRBJ1-1, with unresolved D. Per the germline V gene, CDR1 is LNHDA and CDR2 is SQIVND (reference sequence). Trimming took 5 bases from V and 1 from J, leaving 8 bases between them. The CDR3 is 13 amino acids. Here the CDR3 reads CASSLSWNTEAFF. Here the CDR3 DNA reads TGTGCCAGTAGTTTGAGTTGGAACACTGAAGCTTTCTTT.

This chain links TRBV4-3 with TRBJ2-3, with no clear D. The germline V and J ends were trimmed by 5 bases and 1 base, with 7 bases remaining between them. Per germline, CDR1 LGHNA and CDR2 YSLEER. The CDR3 consists of 13 residues. In nucleotides, the CDR3 is TGCGCCAGCAGCATAACAGGCACAGATACGCAGTATTTT. Encoded protein: CASSITGTDTQYF.

The CDR3 nucleotides read TGTGCCAGCAGTTCCCTGAGCAGGGTGGACGGGGAGCTGTTTTTT. Translating gives CASSSLSRVDGELFF. J is TRBJ2-2 and V is TRBV28, with a tentative D call TRBD1 (5 bases). The germline V gene has CDR1 MDHEN and CDR2 SYDVKM. The V end was cut by 4 bases, the J end by 7 bases, with 16 bases between. The CDR3 runs 15 residues.